This is a list of T cell receptor beta chains from one sample in a study of CD8 T cells in ankylosing spondylitis. Via MiXCR, TCRdb re-called the 5' RACE reads, giving one row per CDR3 protein. This table holds roughly 97,000 distinct CDR3 sequences, roughly 8.3% found once. Material for sequencing was blood, either unsorted or a sorted T cell fraction (not recorded which). Source of these receptors: a male donor with ankylosing spondylitis or in good health (not recorded which). Each CDR3 is given with its conserved first and last residue. A D gene is named only where the DNA matches it firmly. The size entry is marked missing in some rows and otherwise reads once, few, many or a size class.

CDR3aa,CDR3nt,j_gene,d_gene,v_gene,abundance
CASTFGQNPSYEQYF,TGTGCCAGCACCTTCGGGCAGAATCCTTCCTACGAGCAGTACTTC,TRBJ2-7,.,TRBV7-8,many
CCARGQNEQFF,TGCTGTGCTAGGGGCCAAAATGAGCAGTTCTTC,TRBJ2-1,.,TRBV20-1,few
CASSLVGQGSDEQYF,TGTGCCAGCAGCTTAGTCGGGCAGGGGAGTGACGAGCAGTACTTC,TRBJ2-7,.,TRBV7-2,few
CASSSTKGGGVQETQYF,TGCGCCAGCAGCTCGACTAAGGGTGGGGGTGTGCAAGAGACCCAGTACTTC,TRBJ2-5,.,TRBV5-1,few
CASSHLAGPSYEQYF,TGTGCCAGCAGCCATTTAGCGGGGCCTTCCTACGAGCAGTACTTC,TRBJ2-7,TRBD2,TRBV7-2,.
CASSQDPTFGELFF,TGCGCCAGCAGCCAAGATCCTACGTTCGGGGAGCTGTTTTTT,TRBJ2-2,.,TRBV4-3,many
CASRTDSPLNEQFF,TGTGCCAGCAGAACGGACAGTCCTCTCAATGAGCAGTTCTTC,TRBJ2-1,.,TRBV7-2,.
CASSPAPVTDTDTQYF,TGTGCCAGCTCACCTGCGCCCGTTACCGACACAGATACGCAGTATTTT,TRBJ2-3,.,TRBV18,.
CASSQGSGGQGYNEQFF,TGTGCCAGCAGCCAGGGATCGGGGGGACAGGGCTACAATGAGCAGTTCTTC,TRBJ2-1,TRBD1,TRBV7-9,.
CASIRRGIYGYTF,TGTGCCAGCATTCGGCGGGGGATCTATGGCTACACCTTC,TRBJ1-2,.,TRBV5-6,.
CASSLTLGGAGKLFF,TGTGCCAGCAGCCTGACCCTAGGAGGGGCGGGGAAACTGTTTTTT,TRBJ1-4,.,TRBV7-2,few
CSARVDRGNTGELFF,TGCAGTGCTAGAGTGGACAGGGGGAACACCGGGGAGCTGTTTTTT,TRBJ2-2,TRBD1,TRBV20-1,many
CASSPSGQGASGYTF,TGCGCCAGCAGCCCCTCCGGACAGGGGGCGTCTGGCTACACCTTC,TRBJ1-2,TRBD1,TRBV4-3,many
CAISVTRGEQFF,TGTGCCATCAGTGTGACTAGAGGTGAGCAGTTCTTC,TRBJ2-1,.,TRBV10-3,many
CASSLEQANYEQYF,TGTGCCAGCAGCTTGGAACAGGCCAACTACGAGCAGTACTTC,TRBJ2-7,.,TRBV5-5,many
CASSRERELSYEQYF,TGCGCCAGCAGCCGTGAGCGGGAGCTGTCCTACGAGCAGTACTTC,TRBJ2-7,TRBD2,TRBV5-1,few
CASSLVSDFTGELFF,TGTGCCAGCAGCTTAGTCTCGGATTTCACCGGGGAGCTGTTTTTT,TRBJ2-2,.,TRBV7-2,.
CASSRPWAESTDTQYF,TGTGCCAGCAGCCGCCCTTGGGCGGAAAGCACAGATACGCAGTATTTT,TRBJ2-3,.,TRBV7-9,many
CASQPPGRETQYF,TGTGCCAGTCAACCCCCCGGGAGAGAGACCCAGTACTTC,TRBJ2-5,.,TRBV19,.
CASSRVSGRNTDTQYF,TGCGCCAGCAGCCGAGTTAGCGGGAGAAACACAGATACGCAGTATTTT,TRBJ2-3,TRBD2,TRBV4-3,many
CASSRQGPNTEAFF,TGCGCCAGCAGCCGACAGGGCCCGAACACTGAAGCTTTCTTT,TRBJ1-1,TRBD1,TRBV5-1,many
CASSTSPGELFF,TGTGCCAGCAGCACCAGTCCTGGGGAGCTGTTTTTT,TRBJ2-2,.,TRBV7-9,.
CASSPMKFPGDGYTF,TGTGCCAGCAGCCCTATGAAATTCCCAGGGGATGGCTACACCTTC,TRBJ1-2,.,TRBV7-8,many
CASSPGASQGETQYF,TGTGCCAGCAGCCCGGGGGCCTCCCAGGGGGAGACCCAGTACTTC,TRBJ2-5,.,TRBV12-3/TRBV12-4,many